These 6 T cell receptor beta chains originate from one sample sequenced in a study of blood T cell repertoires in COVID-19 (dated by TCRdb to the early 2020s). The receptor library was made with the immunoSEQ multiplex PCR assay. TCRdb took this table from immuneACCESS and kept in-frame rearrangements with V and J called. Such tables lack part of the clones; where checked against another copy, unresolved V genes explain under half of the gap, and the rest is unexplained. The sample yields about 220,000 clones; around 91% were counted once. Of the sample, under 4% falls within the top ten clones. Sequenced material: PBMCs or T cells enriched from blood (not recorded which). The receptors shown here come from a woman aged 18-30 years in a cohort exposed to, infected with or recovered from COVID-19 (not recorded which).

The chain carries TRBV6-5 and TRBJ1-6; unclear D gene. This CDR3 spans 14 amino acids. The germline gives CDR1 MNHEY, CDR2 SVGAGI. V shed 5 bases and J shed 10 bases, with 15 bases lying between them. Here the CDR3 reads CASSPLGGGSPLHF. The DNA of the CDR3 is TGTGCCAGCAGTCCTCTCGGAGGAGGATCACCCCTCCACTTT.

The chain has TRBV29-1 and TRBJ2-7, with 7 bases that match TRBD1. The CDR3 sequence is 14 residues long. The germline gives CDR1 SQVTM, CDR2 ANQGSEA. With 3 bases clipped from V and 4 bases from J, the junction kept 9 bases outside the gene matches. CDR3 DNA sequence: TGCAGCGTTGATAAACAGGGGACCGGTTACGAGCAGTACTTC. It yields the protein CSVDKQGTGYEQYF.

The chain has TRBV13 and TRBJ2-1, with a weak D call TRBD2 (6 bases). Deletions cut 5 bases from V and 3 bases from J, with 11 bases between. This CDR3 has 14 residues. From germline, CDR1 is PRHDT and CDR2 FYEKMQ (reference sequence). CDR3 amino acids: CASSQGLLYNEQFF. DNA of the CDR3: TGTGCCAGCAGCCAAGGACTACTCTACAATGAGCAGTTCTTC. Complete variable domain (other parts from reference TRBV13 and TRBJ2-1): AAGVIQSPRHLIKEKRETATLKCYPIPRHDTVYWYQQGPGQDPQFLISFYEKMQSDKGSIPDRFSAQQFSDYHSELNMSSLELGDSALYFCASSQGLLYNEQFFGPGTRLTVL.

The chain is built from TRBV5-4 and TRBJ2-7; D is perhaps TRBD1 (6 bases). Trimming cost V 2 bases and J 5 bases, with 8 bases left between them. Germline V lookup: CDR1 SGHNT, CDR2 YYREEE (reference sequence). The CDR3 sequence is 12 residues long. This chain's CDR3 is CASSFRGNEQYF. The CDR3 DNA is TGTGCCAGCAGCTTCAGGGGTAACGAGCAGTACTTC.

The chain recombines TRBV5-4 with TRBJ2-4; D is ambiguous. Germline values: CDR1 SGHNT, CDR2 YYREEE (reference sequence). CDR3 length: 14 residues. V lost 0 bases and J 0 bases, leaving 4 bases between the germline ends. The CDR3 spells CASSLGEAKNIQYF. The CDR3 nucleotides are TGTGCCAGCAGCTTGGGCGAAGCCAAAAACATTCAGTACTTC. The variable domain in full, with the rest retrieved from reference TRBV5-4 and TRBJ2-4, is ETGVTQSPTHLIKTRGQQVTLRCSSQSGHNTVSWYQQALGQGPQFIFQYYREEENGRGNFPPRFSGLQFPNYSSELNVNALELDDSALYLCASSLGEAKNIQYFGAGTRLSVL.

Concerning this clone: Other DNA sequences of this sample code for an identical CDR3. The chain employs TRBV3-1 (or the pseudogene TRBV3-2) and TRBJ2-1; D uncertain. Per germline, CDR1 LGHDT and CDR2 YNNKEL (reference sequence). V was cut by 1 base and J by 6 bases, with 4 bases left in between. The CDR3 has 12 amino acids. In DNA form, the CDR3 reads TGTGCCAGCAGCCAAGCGGGCAATGAGCAGTTCTTC. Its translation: CASSQAGNEQFF.